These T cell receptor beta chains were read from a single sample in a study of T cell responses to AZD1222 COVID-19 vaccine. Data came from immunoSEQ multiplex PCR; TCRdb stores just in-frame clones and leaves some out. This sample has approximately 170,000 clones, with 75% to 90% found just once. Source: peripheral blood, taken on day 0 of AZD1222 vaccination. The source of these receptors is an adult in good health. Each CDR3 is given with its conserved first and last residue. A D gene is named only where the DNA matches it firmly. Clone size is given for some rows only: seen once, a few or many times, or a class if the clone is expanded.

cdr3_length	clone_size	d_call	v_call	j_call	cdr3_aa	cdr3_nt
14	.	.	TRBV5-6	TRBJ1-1	CASSLWQGYTEAFF	TGTGCCAGCAGCTTGTGGCAGGGATACACTGAAGCTTTCTTT
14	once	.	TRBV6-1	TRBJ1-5	CASSEGVYNQPQHF	TGTGCCAGCAGTGAGGGAGTCTACAATCAGCCCCAGCATTTT
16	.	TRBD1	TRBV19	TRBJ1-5	CASSTRTGGRNQPQHF	TGTGCCAGTAGTACCCGCACAGGGGGCCGCAATCAGCCCCAGCATTTT
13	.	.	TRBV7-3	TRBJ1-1	CASSVTGSTEAFF	TGTGCCAGCAGCGTTACAGGGAGCACTGAAGCTTTCTTT
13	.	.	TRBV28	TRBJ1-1	CASSLFRGTEAFF	TGTGCCAGCAGTTTATTCAGGGGCACTGAAGCTTTCTTT
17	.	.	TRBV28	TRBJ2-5	CASTLFHGGLGQETQYF	TGTGCCAGCACCCTATTCCACGGGGGGCTGGGCCAAGAGACCCAGTACTTC
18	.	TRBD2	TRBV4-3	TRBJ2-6	CASSQESGGDSGANVLTF	TGCGCCAGCAGCCAAGAATCCGGGGGGGACTCTGGGGCCAACGTCCTGACTTTC
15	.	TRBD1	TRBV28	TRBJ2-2	CASSFGTGVTGELFF	TGTGCCAGCAGTTTTGGGACAGGCGTTACCGGGGAGCTGTTTTTT
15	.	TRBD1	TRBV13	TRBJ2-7	CASSAPGQGTYEQYF	TGTGCCAGCAGCGCCCCGGGACAGGGTACCTACGAGCAGTACTTC
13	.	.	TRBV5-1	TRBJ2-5	CASSEAGKETQYF	TGCGCCAGCAGCGAGGCAGGGAAAGAGACCCAGTACTTC
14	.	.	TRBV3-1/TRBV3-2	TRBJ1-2	CASSQGGGGYGYTF	TGTGCCAGCAGCCAAGGGGGCGGTGGGTATGGCTACACCTTC
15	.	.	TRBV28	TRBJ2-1	CASGTTDSSYNEQFF	TGTGCCAGCGGTACGACAGACAGCTCCTACAATGAGCAGTTCTTC
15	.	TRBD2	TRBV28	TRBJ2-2	CASSLALADTGELFF	TGTGCCAGCAGTTTAGCGCTAGCGGATACCGGGGAGCTGTTTTTT